The 10 T cell receptor beta chains below come from one sample, sequenced in a study of technical replicates of blood from a handful of donors. Method: immunoSEQ multiplex PCR; TCRdb's copy keeps in-frame clones and lacks some. Counted here are tens of thousands of clones, 95% to 98% occurring once; the ten biggest clones make up more than 0.12%. Sequenced input: T cells isolated from PBMCs. The receptors derive from a human donor in good health.

V and J are TRBV27 and TRBJ2-3; D possibly corresponds to TRBD2 (6 bases). The CDR3 is 14 amino acids. V lost 2 bases and J 6 bases, leaving 12 bases between the germline ends. CDR1 and CDR2 from the germline V gene are MNHEY and SMNVEV (reference sequence). CDR3 sequence (DNA): TGTGCCAGCAGTTTAATTGGGGGGACGGATACGCAGTATTTT. It encodes CASSLIGGTDTQYF.

The chain recombines TRBV4-2 with TRBJ2-2; D may be TRBD2 (6 bases). V lost 0 bases to trimming and J lost 4 bases, with 12 bases between them. Germline V gene lookup returns CDR1 LGHNA and CDR2 YNFKEQ. This CDR3 is built from 16 residues. CDR3 nucleotide sequence: TGTGCCAGCAGCCAAGATGGCGGGCGGGGCACCGGGGAGCTGTTTTTT. Amino acid sequence: CASSQDGGRGTGELFF.

This clone was seen just once. V and J are TRBV6-5 and TRBJ1-4; maybe TRBD1 (6 bases). V lost 0 bases and J lost 3, with 11 bases in between. Germline-derived CDR1 and CDR2 are MNHEY and SVGAGI. CDR3 size: 16 residues. The DNA for the CDR3 is TGTGCCAGCAGTTACTCGATGACAGGACCTAATGAAAAACTGTTTTTT. Translation gives CASSYSMTGPNEKLFF.

This chain links TRBV6-6 with TRBJ2-1, with TRBD2 matching 7 bases. CDR3 length: 15 residues. The V and J ends lost 0 bases and 5 bases, in that order; junction bases with no gene match: 4. Germline CDR1 reads MNHNY; CDR2 reads SVGAGI (reference sequence). The CDR3 region has the DNA TGTGCCAGCAGTTACTCTGGCGGGGGTAACAATGAGCAGTTCTTC. Amino acid sequence: CASSYSGGGNNEQFF.

The V call is TRBV28, the J call TRBJ1-2, with D possibly TRBD1 on 6 matching bases. The CDR3 has 16 amino acids. V lost 2 bases to trimming and J lost 9 bases, with 22 bases between them. In germline, CDR1 is MDHEN, CDR2 SYDVKM. In DNA form, the CDR3 reads TGTGCCAGCAGTTTAAATATGGGGCCGCCAGGGGCGCGCTACACCTTC. Amino acids: CASSLNMGPPGARYTF.

This chain connects TRBV6-5 to TRBJ2-7, with a tentative D call TRBD1 (5 bases). This CDR3 is built from 14 residues. Germline V gene data show CDR1 as MNHEY and CDR2 as SVGAGI. The V gene lost 5 bases and the J gene lost 2 bases, with 13 bases spanning the gap. The CDR3 reads CASSAWVGAYEQYF. In nucleotides, the CDR3 is TGTGCCAGCAGTGCCTGGGTAGGGGCCTACGAGCAGTACTTC.

V gene TRBV19 combines with J gene TRBJ2-7; 8 positions match TRBD2. V was pared by 6 bases and J by 1 base, with 2 bases of the junction left unmatched. This CDR3 comprises 13 residues. Germline V gene lookup returns CDR1 LNHDA and CDR2 SQIVND (reference sequence). The CDR3 DNA follows: TGTGCCAGTAGCGGGGGGGAATCCTACGAGCAGTACTTC. Translation gives CASSGGESYEQYF.

The chain recombines TRBV7-6 with TRBJ1-4; 9 nucleotides match TRBD1. The length of the CDR3 is 18 residues. Trimming took 3 bases from V and 0 from J; bases not matched to a gene: 8. CDR1 and CDR2 (germline): SGHVS, FNYEAQ. As DNA, the CDR3 is TGTGCCAGCAGCTTCTCCCTCAGGGACAGGGCAACTAATGAAAAACTGTTTTTT. Protein: CASSFSLRDRATNEKLFF.

J is TRBJ2-5 and V is TRBV5-6, with 9 bases identical to TRBD1. With V trimmed by 4 bases and J by 2 bases, 9 bases remained unmatched. CDR1 is SGHDT and CDR2 is YYEEEE in the germline V gene. The CDR3 extends over 16 amino acids. CDR3 in amino acids: CASSPGTGTMQETQYF. The CDR3 DNA reads TGTGCCAGCAGCCCCGGGACAGGGACGATGCAAGAGACCCAGTACTTC.

The chain uses TRBV7-6 and TRBJ2-1; D is perhaps TRBD1 (5 bases). The CDR3 is 15 amino acids. Trimming pared 5 bases from V and 7 bases from J, leaving 18 bases between. Germline CDR1 reads SGHVS; CDR2 reads FNYEAQ. CDR3 coding DNA: TGTGCCAGCAGCCAAGAACGACAGAAGATAAATGAGCAGTTCTTC. Amino acid sequence: CASSQERQKINEQFF.